These 2 T cell receptor beta chains were sequenced from one sample in a study of blood T cell repertoires in COVID-19. Sequenced by immunoSEQ multiplex PCR; TCRdb stores in-frame clones only, minus some. The table lists some 300,000 clones, around 89% of them singletons. The sample comprised peripheral blood. The receptors shown here come from a young woman who had recovered from COVID-19.

The chain links TRBV5-1 to TRBJ2-1, with 7 bases aligning to TRBD2. Germline-derived CDR1 and CDR2 are SGHRS and YFSETQ. The CDR3 contains 15 residues. After removal of 3 bases from V and 4 bases from J, the junction contained 7 bases not matched to a gene. In nucleotides, the CDR3 is TGCGCCAGCAGCTCCGGGACTACCTCATACAATGAGCAGTTCTTC. It encodes CASSSGTTSYNEQFF.

The chain's CDR3 is CASSYFQGKEPFF. The CDR3, as DNA: TGTGCCAGCAGTTACTTCCAGGGGAAAGAGCCTTTCTTT. The V call is TRBV6-5, the J call TRBJ1-1; tentatively, D is TRBD1 (6 bases). V lost 1 base and J 12 bases, leaving 15 bases between the germline ends. The CDR3 consists of 13 residues. Germline loops: CDR1 MNHEY, CDR2 SVGAGI.